This T cell receptor (beta chain) was recovered during a study of tumor-infiltrating lymphocytes in primary liver carcinoma. With 400 to 550 ng total RNA as template and a constant-region primer, TCR beta cDNA was made. Researchers made the TCR beta libraries by running three nested multiplex PCR rounds with slightly modified ARM-PCR. Researchers ran the first two PCR rounds for ten to eleven cycles each with TRBV1-TRBV30 forward primers and a C-beta reverse primer. TCRdb re-derived calls from the multiplex PCR reads in MiXCR, one entry per CDR3 protein. The repertoire holds tens of thousands of distinct CDR3 sequences, with 70% to 80% as singletons. Study findings and constraints: Pairs comparing tumor with adjacent tissue or blood overlapped less than pairs drawn from tumor regions. Blood fell significantly below tumors in its top-250-clone fraction (p = 0.039). Only about 7.5-24% of top clones appeared in all five tumor regions.

Worth noting for this clonotype: As yet, its antigen is unknown. The junction differs from germline at one of its ends, possibly a read error.

The germline V gene encodes CDR1 SEHNR and CDR2 FQNEAQ (reference sequence). The CDR3 consists of 16 residues. Bulk tissue was left unsorted, and RNA and DNA were co-extracted from about 20-30 mg of it. Donors underwent surgery for histopathologically diagnosed primary liver carcinoma. The chain has TRBV7-9 and TRBJ2-1; 7 positions match TRBD2. This receptor was taken from a woman in her fifties or sixties with primary liver carcinoma and hepatitis B virus infection. Sequencing used liver tumor tissue from sampling region 4. This sample's subset: tumor region T4, right-lateral pole. This CDR3 reads CASNLLRGGGNIEQFF. CDR3 bases: TGTGCCAGCAACTTACTTCGAGGCGGGGGAAACATTGAGCAGTTCTTC.